The T cell receptor (beta chain) described here comes from a study of monozygotic twins with inflammatory bowel disease (dated by TCRdb to the late 2010s). Context from the whole study: The complete study included 28 monozygotic twin pairs: 19 IBD-discordant Danish pairs and nine German pairs, of which four were IBD-concordant and five were IBD-discordant. The search for disease-associated traits relied mainly on comparing, within discordant pairs, IBD patients with their genetically identical healthy co-twins. Each individual had, on average, about 151 000 unique TCRalpha sequences and 181 000 unique TCRbeta sequences available for analysis. Beyond this particular receptor, the publication reports: IBD patients shared fewer clonotypes with other individuals than healthy twins did, most markedly in patients showing signs of disease activity. No single strong signal or clonotype linked to IBD turned up in the results, so the idea that one exists was not supported. Because patients were on differing immunosuppressive treatments, the repertoires may have picked up extra background noise and inter-individual variability. The analysis was unable to tell apart different T cell subtypes. Measured by the inverse Simpson index, TCRbeta repertoire diversity was lower in IBD patients than in their healthy co-twins. Repertoire similarity did not differ between concordant and discordant twins, possibly due to limited statistical power.

CDR1 and CDR2 are drawn from the germline V gene: SGHDT, YYEEEE. Including the terminal cysteine and phenylalanine, the CDR3 comprises 14 residues. The DNA is unrecorded. Libraries were constructed by 5' RACE. The input for every TCR library was roughly 3.5 ug of total RNA. For each sample, cDNA synthesis was carried out in eight separate reactions using SMARTScribe reverse transcriptase. During cDNA synthesis, template switching was used to introduce unique molecular identifiers that contained a 6-nucleotide sample barcode. TCRalpha and TCRbeta cDNA was amplified by two nested PCRs of about 15 and 9 cycles, with bead purification after each PCR. Before amplification, the cDNA was treated with uracil DNA-glycosylase and purified using the QIAquick PCR purification kit. In the second PCR, Illumina TruSeq-compatible adapters and sample-specific barcodes were added. Library quality and concentration were assessed using TapeStation and Qubit, and about 5 ng of each library was pooled. Sequencing of pooled libraries was carried out on an Illumina HiSeq2500 single-index Rapid Run using 2 x 100 bp reads and custom sequencing primers. Under the source paper's analysis protocol: PCR and sequencing errors were corrected by UMI-based consensus assembly using MiGEC version 1.2.6. MiXCR version 2.1.1 was used to carry out V(D)J alignment, clonotype assembly and CDR3 extraction. Gene usage, clonotype sharing and MAIT/NKT TCR abundance were normalised by analysing the top 1000, 10 000 and 20 000 clonotypes per sample. After downsampling to 27 000 UMIs, diversity was calculated as the inverse Simpson index using the vegan R package. Paired Mann-Whitney U tests were applied to discordant twin pairs, with Benjamini-Hochberg correction for multiple testing. TCRdb reprocessed the reads and assigns one entry to each CDR3 protein sequence, leaving out DNA. These V and J calls rely on TCRdb rather than the paper's analysis. This sample's clone table shows approximately 100,000 distinct CDR3 sequences. The ten largest make up approximately 1.8% of the sample.

From each donor, an approximately 2.6 ml peripheral blood sample was collected into PAXgene tubes and kept at -80 degrees C. Total RNA was isolated from whole blood with the PAXgene blood miRNA kit on an automated QIAcube, without T cell sorting. Peripheral blood from monozygotic twin pairs concordant or discordant for inflammatory bowel disease was subjected to deep TCRalpha and TCRbeta repertoire profiling with unique molecular barcoding. For every twin pair, smoking habits were documented, and each individual was categorised as a current, former or never smoker. Details on this clonotype: Its antigen is currently not known.

The sequence is built from TRBV5-6 and TRBJ1-1. The TCR sequence derives from a human donor with ulcerative colitis or Crohn's disease, or a healthy co-twin of an affected twin (not recorded which). Sequencing used blood. The encoded CDR3 is CASSLGRRNTEAFF. Joined to the reference TRBV5-6 and TRBJ1-1 proteins, this CDR3 gives the full variable domain: DAGVTQSPTHLIKTRGQQVTLRCSPKSGHDTVSWYQQALGQGPQFIFQYYEEEERQRGNFPDRFSGHQFPNYSSELNVNALLLGDSALYLCASSLGRRNTEAFFGQGTRLTVV.